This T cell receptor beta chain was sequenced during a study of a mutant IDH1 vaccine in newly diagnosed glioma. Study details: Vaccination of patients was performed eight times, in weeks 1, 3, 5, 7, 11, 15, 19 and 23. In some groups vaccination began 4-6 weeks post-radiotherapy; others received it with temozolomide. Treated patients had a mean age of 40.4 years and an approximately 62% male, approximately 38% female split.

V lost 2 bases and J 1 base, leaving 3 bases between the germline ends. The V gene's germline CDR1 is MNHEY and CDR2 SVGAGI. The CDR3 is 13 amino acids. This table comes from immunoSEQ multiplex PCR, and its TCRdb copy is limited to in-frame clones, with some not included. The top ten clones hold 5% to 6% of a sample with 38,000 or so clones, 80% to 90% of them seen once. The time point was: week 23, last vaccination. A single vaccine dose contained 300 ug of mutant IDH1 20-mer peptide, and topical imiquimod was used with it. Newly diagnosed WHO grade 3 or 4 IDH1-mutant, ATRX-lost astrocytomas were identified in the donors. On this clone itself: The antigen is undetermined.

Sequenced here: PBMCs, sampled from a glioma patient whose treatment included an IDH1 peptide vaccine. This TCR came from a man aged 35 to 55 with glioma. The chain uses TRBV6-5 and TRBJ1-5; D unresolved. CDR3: CASSYGSNQPQHF. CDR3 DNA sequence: TGTGCCAGCAGTTACGGAAGCAATCAGCCCCAGCATTTT.